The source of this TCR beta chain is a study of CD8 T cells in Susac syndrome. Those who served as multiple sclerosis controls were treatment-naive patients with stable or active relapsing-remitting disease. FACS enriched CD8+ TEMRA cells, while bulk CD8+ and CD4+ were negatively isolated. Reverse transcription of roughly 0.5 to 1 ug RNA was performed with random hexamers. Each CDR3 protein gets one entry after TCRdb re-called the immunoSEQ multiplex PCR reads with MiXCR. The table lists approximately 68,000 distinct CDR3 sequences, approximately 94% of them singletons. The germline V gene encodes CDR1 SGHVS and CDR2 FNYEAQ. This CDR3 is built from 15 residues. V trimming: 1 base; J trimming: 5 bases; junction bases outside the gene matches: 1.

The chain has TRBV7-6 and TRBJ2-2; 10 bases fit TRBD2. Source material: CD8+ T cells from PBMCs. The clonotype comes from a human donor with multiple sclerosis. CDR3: CASSLGTSGTGELFF. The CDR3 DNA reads TGTGCCAGCAGCTTAGGGACTAGCGGTACCGGGGAGCTGTTTTTT.